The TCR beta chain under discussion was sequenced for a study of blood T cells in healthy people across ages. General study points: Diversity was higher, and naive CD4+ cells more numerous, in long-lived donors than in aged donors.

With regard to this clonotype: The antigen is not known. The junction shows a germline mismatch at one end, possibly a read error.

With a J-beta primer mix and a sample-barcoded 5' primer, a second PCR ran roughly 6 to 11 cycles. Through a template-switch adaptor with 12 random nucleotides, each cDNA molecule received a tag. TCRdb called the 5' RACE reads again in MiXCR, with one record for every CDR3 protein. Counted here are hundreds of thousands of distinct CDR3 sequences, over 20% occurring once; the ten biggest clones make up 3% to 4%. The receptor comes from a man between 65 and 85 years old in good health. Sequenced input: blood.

Here the CDR3 DNA reads TGCGCCGGCAGCTTCGATGGGGACGACTATGGCTACACCTTC. This codes for CAGSFDGDDYGYTF. The chain combines TRBV5-1 with TRBJ1-2; the D gene is possibly TRBD1 (5 bases). Germline V CDR1 and CDR2: SGHRS, YFSETQ. The CDR3 loop spans 14 amino acids.